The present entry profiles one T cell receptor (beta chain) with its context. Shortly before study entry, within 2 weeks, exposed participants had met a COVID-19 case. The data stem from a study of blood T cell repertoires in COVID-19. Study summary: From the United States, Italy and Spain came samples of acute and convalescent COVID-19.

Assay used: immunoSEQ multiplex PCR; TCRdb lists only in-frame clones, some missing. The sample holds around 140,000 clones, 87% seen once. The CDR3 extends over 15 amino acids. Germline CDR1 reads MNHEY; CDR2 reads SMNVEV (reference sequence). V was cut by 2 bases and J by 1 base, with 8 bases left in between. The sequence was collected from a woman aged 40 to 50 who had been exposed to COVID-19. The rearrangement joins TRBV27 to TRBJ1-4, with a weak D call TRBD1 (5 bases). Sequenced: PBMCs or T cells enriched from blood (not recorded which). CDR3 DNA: TGTGCCAGCAGTTTACTCGGGGGAACTAATGAAAAACTGTTTTTT. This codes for CASSLLGGTNEKLFF.